This TCR beta chain derives from a study of cytomegalovirus exposure and HLA in healthy donors. This CDR3 is 18 amino acids long. Deletions cut 2 bases from V and 6 bases from J, with 26 bases between. In germline, CDR1 is SEHNR, CDR2 FQNEAQ (reference sequence). Study-wide findings and caveats: Later genetic work tied a missense DCLRE1C variant to beta-chain V and J trimming.

A note on this clone: Its specificity is unknown.

13 Jbeta primers and 60 Vbeta primers were used for the PCR. TCRdb keeps only in-frame clones here, not all; method: immunoSEQ multiplex PCR. In the table there are more than 150,000 clones, more than 65% of which are singletons. The sample was PBMCs. V is TRBV7-9 and J is TRBJ2-7; possible D gene TRBD2, 6 bases. The clonotype was recovered from a woman in her thirties in good health and CMV-seropositive. CDR3 sequence reads: CASSLTKPGPGGRSEQYF. CDR3 DNA sequence: TGTGCCAGCAGCTTAACCAAACCGGGACCCGGGGGTCGAAGCGAGCAGTACTTC.